A selection of T cell receptor beta chains follows, all from one sample in a study of blood T cells in healthy people across ages. TCRdb called the 5' RACE reads again in MiXCR, with one record for every CDR3 protein. The repertoire consists of some 560,000 distinct CDR3 sequences, with 25% to 35% occurring once and the leading ten covering under 4.5%. The data were also submitted as part of a second study, on T cells of mothers and their children.

Material for sequencing was blood. Receptor source: a boy aged 2 to 9 in good health. Both conserved end residues are part of each CDR3. The D gene is left open where the match is weak. Only some rows state a clone size, as once, few, many or a class for expanded clones.

length: 14; J: TRBJ2-1; size: NA; D: TRBD2; V: TRBV6-2/TRBV6-3; CDR3: CASTGTSGAREQFF; DNA: TGTGCCAGCACTGGGACTAGCGGGGCCAGGGAGCAGTTCTTC
length: 12; J: TRBJ2-1; size: few; D: NA; V: TRBV7-9; CDR3: CASSLASGGVLF; DNA: TGTGCCAGCAGCTTAGCGTCCGGAGGGGTTTTGTTC
length: 17; J: TRBJ2-1; size: few; D: TRBD1; V: TRBV14; CDR3: CASSQDRVDRANNEQFF; DNA: TGTGCCAGCAGCCAAGATCGTGTCGACAGGGCCAACAATGAGCAGTTCTTC
length: 14; J: TRBJ1-2; size: NA; D: TRBD1; V: TRBV12-3/TRBV12-4; CDR3: CASSPMTGNYGYTF; DNA: TGTGCCAGCAGTCCTATGACAGGGAACTATGGCTACACCTTC
length: 15; J: TRBJ2-2; size: few; D: NA; V: TRBV5-1; CDR3: CASSLELGRTGELFF; DNA: TGCGCCAGCAGCTTGGAACTAGGCCGCACCGGGGAGCTGTTTTTT
length: 13; J: TRBJ2-1; size: few; D: NA; V: TRBV27; CDR3: CASSLDYLNEQFF; DNA: TGTGCCAGCAGCCTGGACTATCTCAATGAGCAGTTCTTC
length: 14; J: TRBJ2-3; size: NA; D: NA; V: TRBV30; CDR3: CAWSVETVTDTQYF; DNA: TGTGCCTGGAGTGTCGAGACCGTCACAGATACGCAGTATTTT
length: 13; J: TRBJ2-1; size: few; D: TRBD2; V: TRBV7-2; CDR3: CASSLGLVVEQFF; DNA: TGTGCCAGCAGCCTGGGACTAGTTGTTGAGCAGTTCTTC
length: 14; J: TRBJ2-1; size: few; D: NA; V: TRBV29-1; CDR3: CSVEELATYNEQFF; DNA: TGCAGCGTTGAAGAACTAGCAACCTACAATGAGCAGTTCTTC
length: 14; J: TRBJ2-1; size: many; D: TRBD1; V: TRBV10-1; CDR3: CASSESQGAWEQFF; DNA: TGCGCCAGCAGTGAGTCACAGGGGGCCTGGGAGCAGTTCTTC
length: 11; J: TRBJ2-3; size: NA; D: NA; V: TRBV29-1; CDR3: CSVGGADTQYF; DNA: TGCAGCGTTGGGGGTGCAGATACGCAGTATTTT
length: 11; J: TRBJ1-2; size: few; D: NA; V: TRBV29-1; CDR3: CSVESGGGYTF; DNA: TGCAGCGTTGAATCCGGGGGCGGCTACACCTTC
length: 12; J: TRBJ2-1; size: NA; D: NA; V: TRBV7-8; CDR3: CASSLAMTEQFF; DNA: TGTGCCAGCAGCTTAGCGATGACGGAGCAGTTCTTC
length: 16; J: TRBJ1-6; size: few; D: TRBD1; V: TRBV7-2; CDR3: CASSSRARDSNSPLHF; DNA: TGTGCCAGCAGCTCCCGGGCTCGGGACAGTAATTCACCCCTCCACTTT
length: 14; J: TRBJ2-1; size: NA; D: NA; V: TRBV5-5; CDR3: CASSLDHIYNEQFF; DNA: TGTGCCAGCAGCTTGGACCACATCTACAATGAGCAGTTCTTC
length: 16; J: TRBJ2-4; size: few; D: NA; V: TRBV10-3; CDR3: CAPLARIDLAKNIQYF; DNA: TGTGCCCCGCTCGCCCGGATAGACCTAGCCAAAAACATTCAGTACTTC
length: 12; J: TRBJ1-2; size: NA; D: NA; V: TRBV9; CDR3: CASSHRVGGYTF; DNA: TGTGCCAGCAGTCACAGGGTGGGAGGCTACACCTTC
length: 14; J: TRBJ2-7; size: NA; D: NA; V: TRBV2; CDR3: CASSGAQGTYEQYF; DNA: TGTGCCAGCAGTGGGGCGCAGGGGACCTACGAGCAGTACTTC
length: 14; J: TRBJ2-7; size: NA; D: TRBD1; V: TRBV12-3/TRBV12-4; CDR3: CASSLGTGNHEQYF; DNA: TGTGCCAGCAGTCTTGGGACAGGGAACCACGAGCAGTACTTC
length: 12; J: TRBJ2-7; size: once; D: NA; V: TRBV29-1; CDR3: CSVGEGLYEQYF; DNA: TGCAGCGTGGGGGAAGGCCTCTACGAGCAGTACTTC
length: 16; J: TRBJ2-1; size: few; D: TRBD2; V: TRBV5-1; CDR3: CASSEPGLAAWNEQFF; DNA: TGCGCCAGCAGCGAACCGGGACTAGCGGCTTGGAATGAGCAGTTCTTC
length: 17; J: TRBJ2-2; size: few; D: TRBD2; V: TRBV15; CDR3: CATSRAASGSITGELFF; DNA: TGTGCCACCAGCAGAGCCGCTAGCGGGAGTATCACCGGGGAGCTGTTTTTT
length: 14; J: TRBJ1-1; size: few; D: NA; V: TRBV7-9; CDR3: CASSLQGFNTEAFF; DNA: TGTGCCAGCAGCCTACAGGGATTTAACACTGAAGCTTTCTTT
length: 15; J: TRBJ2-3; size: many; D: TRBD2; V: TRBV6-5; CDR3: CASSATSGGADTQYF; DNA: TGTGCCAGCAGTGCCACTAGCGGGGGGGCAGATACGCAGTATTTT
length: 15; J: TRBJ2-1; size: NA; D: TRBD1; V: TRBV29-1; CDR3: CSVEDRKGAGDEQFF; DNA: TGCAGCGTTGAAGATCGCAAGGGGGCCGGAGATGAGCAGTTCTTC
length: 19; J: TRBJ2-6; size: few; D: NA; V: TRBV25-1; CDR3: CASSVYSGAGFSGANVLTF; DNA: TGTGCCAGCAGTGTCTACTCGGGAGCAGGGTTTTCTGGGGCCAACGTCCTGACTTTC
length: 17; J: TRBJ2-5; size: NA; D: TRBD2; V: TRBV7-9; CDR3: CASSSPRLAGTQETQYF; DNA: TGTGCCAGCAGCTCTCCACGGCTAGCGGGGACCCAAGAGACCCAGTACTTC
length: 13; J: TRBJ1-5; size: few; D: NA; V: TRBV7-9; CDR3: CASSPDTNQPQHF; DNA: TGTGCCAGCAGCCCCGACACCAATCAGCCCCAGCATTTT
length: 11; J: TRBJ2-1; size: few; D: NA; V: TRBV14; CDR3: CASSHGHEQFF; DNA: TGTGCCAGCAGCCACGGCCATGAGCAGTTCTTC
length: 14; J: TRBJ2-3; size: NA; D: TRBD2; V: TRBV7-2; CDR3: CASRIAGRWDTQYF; DNA: TGTGCCAGCAGGATAGCGGGAAGGTGGGATACGCAGTATTTT
length: 15; J: TRBJ1-4; size: NA; D: NA; V: TRBV19; CDR3: CASSIWTGANEKLFF; DNA: TGTGCCAGTAGTATCTGGACGGGGGCTAATGAAAAACTGTTTTTT
length: 14; J: TRBJ1-4; size: once; D: NA; V: TRBV3-1; CDR3: CASSWAAINEKLFF; DNA: TGTGCCAGCAGCTGGGCGGCAATTAATGAAAAACTGTTTTTT
length: 11; J: TRBJ2-5; size: few; D: NA; V: TRBV5-5; CDR3: CASSLGPDQYF; DNA: TGTGCCAGCAGCTTGGGACCCGACCAGTACTTC
length: 14; J: TRBJ2-5; size: few; D: TRBD2; V: TRBV10-3; CDR3: CAISGVAGQETQYF; DNA: TGTGCCATCAGTGGGGTAGCGGGGCAAGAGACCCAGTACTTC
length: 14; J: TRBJ2-7; size: once; D: TRBD1; V: TRBV27; CDR3: CASSLSRGRHEQYF; DNA: TGTGCCAGCAGTCTGTCCAGGGGGCGGCACGAGCAGTACTTC
length: 15; J: TRBJ1-1; size: NA; D: NA; V: TRBV6-5; CDR3: CASSLFDGGNTEAFF; DNA: TGTGCCAGCAGCTTATTCGACGGGGGGAACACTGAAGCTTTCTTT
length: 14; J: TRBJ2-5; size: NA; D: NA; V: TRBV7-8; CDR3: CASSFGLGRETQYF; DNA: TGTGCCAGCAGCTTCGGCCTTGGGAGAGAGACCCAGTACTTC
length: 8; J: TRBJ2-1; size: few; D: NA; V: TRBV2; CDR3: CASSEQFF; DNA: TGTGCCAGCAGTGAACAGTTCTTC
length: 15; J: TRBJ2-5; size: NA; D: TRBD2; V: TRBV6-5; CDR3: CASSLGLAGWETQYF; DNA: TGTGCCAGCAGTCTGGGACTAGCGGGATGGGAGACCCAGTACTTC
length: 17; J: TRBJ1-1; size: NA; D: NA; V: TRBV7-6; CDR3: CASTPGVDVLTNTEAFF; DNA: TGTGCCAGCACCCCAGGAGTGGACGTTTTGACGAACACTGAAGCTTTCTTT
length: 11; J: TRBJ1-6; size: NA; D: NA; V: TRBV3-1; CDR3: CASSQEWTLHF; DNA: TGTGCCAGCAGCCAAGAATGGACCCTCCACTTT
length: 18; J: TRBJ1-6; size: NA; D: TRBD1; V: TRBV5-1; CDR3: CASSLVSGTGPRNSPLHF; DNA: TGCGCCAGCAGCTTGGTCTCGGGGACAGGGCCCCGTAATTCACCCCTCCACTTT
length: 14; J: TRBJ2-7; size: NA; D: NA; V: TRBV20-1; CDR3: CSATVDTSHYEQYF; DNA: TGCAGTGCTACAGTCGACACTAGTCACTACGAGCAGTACTTC
length: 14; J: TRBJ1-1; size: few; D: NA; V: TRBV7-9; CDR3: CASSPGAARPEAFF; DNA: TGTGCCAGCAGCCCCGGGGCAGCGCGGCCTGAAGCTTTCTTT
length: 16; J: TRBJ2-5; size: few; D: NA; V: TRBV21-1; CDR3: CASSKDSRGFEETQYF; DNA: TGTGCCAGCAGCAAGGATTCCAGGGGATTTGAGGAGACCCAGTACTTC
length: 14; J: TRBJ2-3; size: NA; D: NA; V: TRBV10-1; CDR3: CASSATTGTDTQYF; DNA: TGCGCCAGCAGTGCGACCACTGGCACAGATACGCAGTATTTT